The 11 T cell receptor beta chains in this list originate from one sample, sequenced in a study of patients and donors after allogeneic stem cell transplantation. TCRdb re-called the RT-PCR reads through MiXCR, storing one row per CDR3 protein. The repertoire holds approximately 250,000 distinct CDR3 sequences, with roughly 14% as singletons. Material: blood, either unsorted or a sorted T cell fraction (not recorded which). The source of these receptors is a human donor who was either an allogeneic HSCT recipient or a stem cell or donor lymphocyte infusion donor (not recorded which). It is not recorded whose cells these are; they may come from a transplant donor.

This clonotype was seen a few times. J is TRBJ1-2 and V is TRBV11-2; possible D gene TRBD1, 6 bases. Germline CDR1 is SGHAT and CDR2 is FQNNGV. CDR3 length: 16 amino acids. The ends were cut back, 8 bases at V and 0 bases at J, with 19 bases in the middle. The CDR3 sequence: CASAPARTEANYGYTF. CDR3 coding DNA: TGTGCCAGCGCCCCCGCCCGGACAGAAGCTAACTATGGCTACACCTTC.

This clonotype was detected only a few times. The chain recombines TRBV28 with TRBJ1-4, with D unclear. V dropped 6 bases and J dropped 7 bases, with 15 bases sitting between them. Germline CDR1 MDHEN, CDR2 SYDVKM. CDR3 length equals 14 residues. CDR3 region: CASSSGLTGEKLFF. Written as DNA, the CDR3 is TGTGCCAGCAGCTCCGGGCTTACTGGTGAAAAACTGTTTTTT.

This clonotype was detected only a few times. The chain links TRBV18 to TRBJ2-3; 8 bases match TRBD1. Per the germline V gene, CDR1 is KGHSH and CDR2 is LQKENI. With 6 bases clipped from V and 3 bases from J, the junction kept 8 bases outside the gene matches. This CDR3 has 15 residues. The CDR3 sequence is CASSPGQGSTDTQYF. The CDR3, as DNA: TGTGCCAGCTCTCCAGGACAGGGAAGTACAGATACGCAGTATTTT.

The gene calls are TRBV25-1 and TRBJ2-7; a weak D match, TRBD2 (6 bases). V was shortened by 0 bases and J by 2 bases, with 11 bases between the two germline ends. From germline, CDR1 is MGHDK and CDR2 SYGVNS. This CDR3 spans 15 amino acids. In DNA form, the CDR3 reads TGTGCCAGCAGTGAATACGGTCGCGGGGCCTACGAGCAGTACTTC. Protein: CASSEYGRGAYEQYF.

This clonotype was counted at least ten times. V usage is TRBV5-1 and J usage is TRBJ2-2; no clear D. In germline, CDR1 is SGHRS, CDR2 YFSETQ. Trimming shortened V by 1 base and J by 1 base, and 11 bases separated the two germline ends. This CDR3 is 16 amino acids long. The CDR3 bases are TGCGCCAGCAGCTTGTTGTGGTCAGGGAACACCGGGGAGCTGTTTTTT. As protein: CASSLLWSGNTGELFF. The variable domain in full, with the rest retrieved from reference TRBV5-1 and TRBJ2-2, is KAGVTQTPRYLIKTRGQQVTLSCSPISGHRSVSWYQQTPGQGLQFLFEYFSETQRNKGNFPGRFSGRQFSNSRSEMNVSTLELGDSALYLCASSLLWSGNTGELFFGEGSRLTVL.

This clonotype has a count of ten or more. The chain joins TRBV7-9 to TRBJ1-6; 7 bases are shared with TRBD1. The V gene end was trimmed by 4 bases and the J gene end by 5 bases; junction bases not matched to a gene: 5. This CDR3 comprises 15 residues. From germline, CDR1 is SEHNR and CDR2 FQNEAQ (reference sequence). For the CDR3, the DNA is TGTGCCAGCAGCTCCGGGGGACAGAATAATTCACCCCTCCACTTT. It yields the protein CASSSGGQNNSPLHF.

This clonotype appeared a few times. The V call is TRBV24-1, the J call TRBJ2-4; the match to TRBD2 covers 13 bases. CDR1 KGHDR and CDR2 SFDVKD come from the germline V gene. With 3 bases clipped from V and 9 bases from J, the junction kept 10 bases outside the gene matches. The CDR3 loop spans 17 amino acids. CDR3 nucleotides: TGTGCCACCAGTGATACGACTACTAGCGGGAGGGCCTCCATTCAGTACTTC. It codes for CATSDTTTSGRASIQYF.

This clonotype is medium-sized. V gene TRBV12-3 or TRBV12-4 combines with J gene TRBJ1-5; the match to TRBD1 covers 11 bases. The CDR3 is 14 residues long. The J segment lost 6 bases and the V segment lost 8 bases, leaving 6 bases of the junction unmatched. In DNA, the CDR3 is TGTGCCAGCGCCGGGACAGGGGGGAGTCAGCCCCAGCATTTT. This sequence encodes CASAGTGGSQPQHF.

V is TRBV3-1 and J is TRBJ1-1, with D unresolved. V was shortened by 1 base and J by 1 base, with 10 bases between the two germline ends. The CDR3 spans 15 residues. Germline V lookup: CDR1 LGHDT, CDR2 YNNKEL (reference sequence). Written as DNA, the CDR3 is TGTGCCAGCAGCCAAGGGTCCTCTCCGAACACTGAAGCTTTCTTT. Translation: CASSQGSSPNTEAFF.

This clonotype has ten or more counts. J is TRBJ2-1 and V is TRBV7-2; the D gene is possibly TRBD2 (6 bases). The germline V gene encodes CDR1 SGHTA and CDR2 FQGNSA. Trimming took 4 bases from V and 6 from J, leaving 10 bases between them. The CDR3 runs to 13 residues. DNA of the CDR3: TGTGCCAGCAGCTCCGGACTAACCAATGAGCAGTTCTTC. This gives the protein CASSSGLTNEQFF.

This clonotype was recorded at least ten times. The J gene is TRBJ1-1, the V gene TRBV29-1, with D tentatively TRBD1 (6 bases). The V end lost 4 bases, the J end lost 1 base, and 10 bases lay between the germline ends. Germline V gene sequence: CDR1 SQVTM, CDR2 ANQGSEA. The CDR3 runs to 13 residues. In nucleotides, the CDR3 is TGCAGCGTTGTTCCGGGACAGAACACTGAAGCTTTCTTT. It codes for CSVVPGQNTEAFF. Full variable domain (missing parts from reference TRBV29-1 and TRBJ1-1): SAVISQKPSRDICQRGTSLTIQCQVDSQVTMMFWYRQQPGQSLTLIATANQGSEATYESGFVIDKFPISRPNLTFSTLTVSNMSPEDSSIYLCSVVPGQNTEAFFGQGTRLTVV.